The rows below give T cell receptor beta chains drawn from one sample of a study of memory CD4+ T cells and cytomegalovirus serostatus. Sequencing used immunoSEQ multiplex PCR; TCRdb keeps in-frame clones, though not all of them. The sample yields fewer than 90,000 clones, roughly 78% seen once. The sample taken for sequencing was memory CD4+ T cells from blood. The origin of the receptors is an adult in good health and CMV-seropositive. CDR3s include the opening cysteine and the closing phenylalanine or tryptophan. D genes are given only for firm matches. Expanded clones are given a class, and other clones once, few, many or no size at all.

j_gene: TRBJ1-1; v_gene: TRBV19; len: 16; d_gene: TRBD1; abundance: .; CDR3nt: TGTGCCAGTAGTGCAGTTGGACGGACAGGGAACACTGAAGCTTTCTTT; CDR3aa: CASSAVGRTGNTEAFF
j_gene: TRBJ1-2; v_gene: TRBV4-1; len: 16; d_gene: .; abundance: few; CDR3nt: TGCGCCAGCAGCCAAGATATACAGCCGACCGTATATGGCTACACCTTC; CDR3aa: CASSQDIQPTVYGYTF
j_gene: TRBJ2-1; v_gene: TRBV5-1; len: 18; d_gene: .; abundance: .; CDR3nt: TGCGCCAGCAGCTCGGAGGCAGGAGGGGCGGGTTCCTACAATGAGCAGTTCTTC; CDR3aa: CASSSEAGGAGSYNEQFF
j_gene: TRBJ1-4; v_gene: TRBV6-5; len: 15; d_gene: .; abundance: many; CDR3nt: TGTGCCAGCAGTTACGCCCCAGGGATAATTGAAAAACTGTTTTTT; CDR3aa: CASSYAPGIIEKLFF
j_gene: TRBJ2-1; v_gene: TRBV19; len: 13; d_gene: .; abundance: .; CDR3nt: TGTGCCAGTAGAACGAGGGGGTTGGATGAGCAGTTCTTC; CDR3aa: CASRTRGLDEQFF
j_gene: TRBJ1-1; v_gene: TRBV19; len: 20; d_gene: .; abundance: once; CDR3nt: TGTGCCAGTACCCGAGGAGGATTTGGGAGCGGATTTAGAGGGGACACTGAAGCTTTCTTT; CDR3aa: CASTRGGFGSGFRGDTEAFF
j_gene: TRBJ1-4; v_gene: TRBV7-8; len: 18; d_gene: .; abundance: .; CDR3nt: TGTGCCAGCAGCTTGGAAAGAGTACTACTCGCAACTAATGAAAAACTGTTTTTT; CDR3aa: CASSLERVLLATNEKLFF
j_gene: TRBJ2-3; v_gene: TRBV28; len: 13; d_gene: .; abundance: .; CDR3nt: TGTGCCAGCACTTTCTGGGTTAAAGATACGCAGTATTTT; CDR3aa: CASTFWVKDTQYF
j_gene: TRBJ1-1; v_gene: TRBV5-1; len: 15; d_gene: .; abundance: few; CDR3nt: TGCGCCAGCAGCTCCTATCTGGGAGGGCCCACTGAAGCTTTCTTT; CDR3aa: CASSSYLGGPTEAFF
j_gene: TRBJ1-1; v_gene: TRBV12-5; len: 13; d_gene: TRBD1; abundance: medium-sized; CDR3nt: TGTGCTAGTGGTTTGGTACTAAGACAGGGGGCTTTCTTT; CDR3aa: CASGLVLRQGAFF
j_gene: TRBJ2-3; v_gene: TRBV25-1; len: 15; d_gene: .; abundance: .; CDR3nt: TGTGCCAGCAGGGGAGGGGGCATTGGGGCAGATACGCAGTATTTT; CDR3aa: CASRGGGIGADTQYF
j_gene: TRBJ1-4; v_gene: TRBV7-9; len: 15; d_gene: .; abundance: .; CDR3nt: TGTGCCAGCAGCCCTCGGGGGGCTGTTGGTGAAAAACTGTTTTTT; CDR3aa: CASSPRGAVGEKLFF
j_gene: TRBJ1-5; v_gene: TRBV18; len: 14; d_gene: .; abundance: once; CDR3nt: TGTGCCAGCTCAGCGGGGACCCTTAATCAGCCCCAGCATTTT; CDR3aa: CASSAGTLNQPQHF
j_gene: TRBJ1-3; v_gene: TRBV7-2; len: 16; d_gene: .; abundance: .; CDR3nt: TGTGCCAGCAGCCCTTCTCCTTATAGGGGCGGAAACACCATATATTTT; CDR3aa: CASSPSPYRGGNTIYF
j_gene: TRBJ2-1; v_gene: TRBV7-2; len: 14; d_gene: .; abundance: .; CDR3nt: TGTGCCAGCAGCTTAGCAGCGGTCGGCAATGAGCAGTTCTTC; CDR3aa: CASSLAAVGNEQFF
j_gene: TRBJ2-5; v_gene: TRBV10-3; len: 15; d_gene: TRBD2; abundance: .; CDR3nt: TGTGCCATCAGTGAGTCCAGCGGGACTAAAGAGACCCAGTACTTC; CDR3aa: CAISESSGTKETQYF
j_gene: TRBJ2-1; v_gene: TRBV5-1; len: 15; d_gene: TRBD2; abundance: .; CDR3nt: TGCGCCAGCAGCTTAGCGGGAGAGTCCTACAATGAGCAGTTCTTC; CDR3aa: CASSLAGESYNEQFF
j_gene: TRBJ1-5; v_gene: TRBV19; len: 14; d_gene: TRBD1; abundance: .; CDR3nt: TGTGCCAGTAGCATGGACAGGGGCAGACAGCCCCAGCATTTT; CDR3aa: CASSMDRGRQPQHF
j_gene: TRBJ1-1; v_gene: TRBV5-1; len: 16; d_gene: TRBD1; abundance: .; CDR3nt: TGCGCCAGCAGCTTGGGAAGGACAGGGGGCTGGACTGAAGCTTTCTTT; CDR3aa: CASSLGRTGGWTEAFF
j_gene: TRBJ1-5; v_gene: TRBV10-3; len: 13; d_gene: .; abundance: .; CDR3nt: TGTGCCATCAGTGAGGGGTGGAATCAGCCCCAGCATTTT; CDR3aa: CAISEGWNQPQHF
j_gene: TRBJ2-7; v_gene: TRBV7-7; len: 15; d_gene: TRBD1; abundance: .; CDR3nt: TGTGCTAGCAGCTCTACACAGGGGGCGCGCCACGAGCAGTACTTC; CDR3aa: CASSSTQGARHEQYF
j_gene: TRBJ1-5; v_gene: TRBV6-5; len: 13; d_gene: .; abundance: .; CDR3nt: TGTGCCAGCAGTCCCGTGTCAGAGCAGCCCCAGCATTTT; CDR3aa: CASSPVSEQPQHF
j_gene: TRBJ1-2; v_gene: TRBV11-2; len: 15; d_gene: TRBD1; abundance: .; CDR3nt: TGTGCCAGCAGCTTATTCACAGGGGTTAACTATGGCTACACCTTC; CDR3aa: CASSLFTGVNYGYTF
j_gene: TRBJ1-4; v_gene: TRBV6-1; len: 11; d_gene: .; abundance: few; CDR3nt: TGTGCCAGCAGTGAAAAACAGTTGCCGTTTTTT; CDR3aa: CASSEKQLPFF
j_gene: TRBJ1-5; v_gene: TRBV18; len: 16; d_gene: .; abundance: .; CDR3nt: TGTGCCAGCTCACCCGGGACCCAATATAGCAATCAGCCCCAGCATTTT; CDR3aa: CASSPGTQYSNQPQHF
j_gene: TRBJ1-1; v_gene: TRBV29-1; len: 13; d_gene: .; abundance: .; CDR3nt: TGCAGCGTTGAGGGGGCGCGGGACACTGAAGCTTTCTTT; CDR3aa: CSVEGARDTEAFF
j_gene: TRBJ1-5; v_gene: TRBV6-5; len: 14; d_gene: .; abundance: .; CDR3nt: TGTGCCAGCACCTTCCGGACTGGCGATCAGCCCCAGCATTTT; CDR3aa: CASTFRTGDQPQHF
j_gene: TRBJ2-3; v_gene: TRBV7-8; len: 14; d_gene: .; abundance: few; CDR3nt: TGTGCCAGCAGCTTACCAGGAATCACAGATACGCAGTATTTT; CDR3aa: CASSLPGITDTQYF
j_gene: TRBJ1-2; v_gene: TRBV7-2; len: 15; d_gene: .; abundance: .; CDR3nt: TGTGCCAGCAGCCCCAATCCGGGGGGGGTGAGCGGCTACACCTTC; CDR3aa: CASSPNPGGVSGYTF
j_gene: TRBJ2-7; v_gene: TRBV28; len: 16; d_gene: .; abundance: .; CDR3nt: TGTGCCAGCAGTCCCCCTTTTGGGCCCACGGGCTACGAGCAGTACTTC; CDR3aa: CASSPPFGPTGYEQYF
j_gene: TRBJ2-1; v_gene: TRBV5-1; len: 15; d_gene: TRBD1; abundance: .; CDR3nt: TGCGCCAGCAGCCCAGGACAGGTCTCCTACAATGAGCAGTTCTTC; CDR3aa: CASSPGQVSYNEQFF
j_gene: TRBJ1-5; v_gene: TRBV2; len: 14; d_gene: TRBD1; abundance: few; CDR3nt: TGTGCCAGCAGTGAACAGGGGGCCAATCAGCCCCAGCATTTT; CDR3aa: CASSEQGANQPQHF
j_gene: TRBJ1-1; v_gene: TRBV19; len: 18; d_gene: TRBD1; abundance: .; CDR3nt: TGTGCCAGTAGTATAGGAGGACCCGGGGACAGGGGTAGCACTGAAGCTTTCTTT; CDR3aa: CASSIGGPGDRGSTEAFF
j_gene: TRBJ2-5; v_gene: TRBV15; len: 12; d_gene: .; abundance: .; CDR3nt: TGTGCCACCAGCAGAGATTTAGAGACCCAGTACTTC; CDR3aa: CATSRDLETQYF
j_gene: TRBJ2-1; v_gene: TRBV5-4; len: 16; d_gene: TRBD2; abundance: once; CDR3nt: TGTGCCAGCAGCTCCCGACTAGCGGGAGTCTTCAATGAGCAGTTCTTC; CDR3aa: CASSSRLAGVFNEQFF
j_gene: TRBJ1-2; v_gene: TRBV30; len: 14; d_gene: .; abundance: .; CDR3nt: TGTGCCTCTGGAGTAATATGGGGACTGGGAGGCTACACCTTC; CDR3aa: CASGVIWGLGGYTF
j_gene: TRBJ1-1; v_gene: TRBV18; len: 15; d_gene: .; abundance: few; CDR3nt: TGTGCCAGCTCACCAAGTGCAGCAACGAACACTGAAGCTTTCTTT; CDR3aa: CASSPSAATNTEAFF
j_gene: TRBJ2-7; v_gene: TRBV15; len: 18; d_gene: .; abundance: .; CDR3nt: TGTGCCACCAGCAGAGATAAGGGCGCGGTGACAAGGGTCTACGAGCAGTACTTC; CDR3aa: CATSRDKGAVTRVYEQYF
j_gene: TRBJ2-4; v_gene: TRBV6-6; len: 16; d_gene: TRBD1; abundance: .; CDR3nt: TGTGCCAGCAGTTTGAGGACAGGGGGGGGCAAAAACATTCAGTACTTC; CDR3aa: CASSLRTGGGKNIQYF
j_gene: TRBJ1-2; v_gene: TRBV18; len: 15; d_gene: TRBD1; abundance: .; CDR3nt: TGTGCCAGCTCACCAGGACAGGGGTCTAACTATGGCTACACCTTC; CDR3aa: CASSPGQGSNYGYTF
j_gene: TRBJ2-7; v_gene: TRBV5-1; len: 14; d_gene: .; abundance: few; CDR3nt: TGCGCCAGCAGCTTGTACCAGGGATCCTACGAGCAGTACTTC; CDR3aa: CASSLYQGSYEQYF
j_gene: TRBJ2-5; v_gene: TRBV5-3; len: 15; d_gene: .; abundance: .; CDR3nt: TGTGCCAGAAGCTTGTGCGGGGTAGAGGGGGAGACCCAGTACTTC; CDR3aa: CARSLCGVEGETQYF
j_gene: TRBJ1-1; v_gene: TRBV5-6; len: 14; d_gene: TRBD1; abundance: once; CDR3nt: TGTGCCAGCGATCTTGGGACAGACGGCACTGAAGCTTTCTTT; CDR3aa: CASDLGTDGTEAFF